Detailed here is one T cell receptor (beta chain). This clone's antigen is unknown. The record has no base qualities; no much larger clone is one base away. The sample belongs to a study of blood T cell repertoires in COVID-19 (dated by TCRdb to about 2020). About the study as a whole: Samples from collaborators originated in the United States, Italy and Spain and spanned both the acute and convalescent phases of COVID-19. The repertoires were released in a freely available public database meant as a resource for research on the immune response to SARS-CoV-2. The sample metadata nearly always contained a de-identified subject ID, COVID-19 status, age in years and sex. The prospective study material was composed of cDNA or gDNA derived from T cells, B-cell-depleted T cells, or PBMCs. The dataset comprised deeply sampled blood TCRbeta repertoires from subjects exposed to, actively infected with, or recovered from COVID-19. HLA class I and class II types, where available, came from metadata supplied by the sample provider rather than from assay-based typing. The samples were drawn from two sources: the first 160 participants of the ongoing ImmuneRACE study, and 950 to 1,500 subjects contributed by 6 global collaborators. General findings and caveats noted by the study authors: How much clinical and demographic metadata was included differed by source and by participant, and the metadata was provided uncurated.

Collaborating institutions collected whole blood in K2EDTA tubes following their own protocols. For TCRbeta analysis, collaborators shipped samples in one of three forms: frozen whole blood, isolated PBMCs, or DNA extracted from either of those sample types. TCRbeta CDR3 regions were amplified from genomic DNA using the immunoSEQ Assay, a bias-controlled multiplex PCR. In the original analysis: Within the assay, amplification of reference gene primers was used to estimate how many nucleated cells each sample contained. To quantify the absolute abundance of each unique TCRbeta CDR3 rearrangement, sequence reads were collapsed and filtered. For each sample, productive Simpson clonality was calculated as the square root of Simpson's diversity index across productive rearrangements. Entries here come from immuneACCESS through TCRdb and include only in-frame sequences with V and J called. Some clones fail to appear in such tables; in the studies checked, an unresolved V gene covers under half of the shortfall, and the cause of the remainder is unknown. For V, J and clone size, that table is used; D and trimming come from the DNA. Across this sample there are about 140,000 clones, with around 82% seen only once. The ten top clones hold around 8.6% of the sample.

There are 18 amino acids in the CDR3, from cysteine to phenylalanine inclusive. Just CDR3 DNA is preserved here, 54 bases in frame from base 1. CDR1 and CDR2 are drawn from the germline V gene (reference sequence): LNHDA, SQIVND. Germline trimming: 5 bases from V, 5 bases from J; junction bases outside gene matches: 12. The chain joins TRBV19 to TRBJ2-2, and 12 junction bases match TRBD1. Sequenced input: peripheral blood. This clonotype was obtained from a human donor in a cohort sampled during active COVID-19. The DNA sequence is TGTGCCAGTAGTGGATTGGGGACAGGGGGCAGTGGGACCGGGGAGCTGTTTTTT. Translated, this gives CASSGLGTGGSGTGELFF.